This paragraph covers one T cell receptor beta chain sequence. No antigen is known for it. Nothing much larger sits one base from this clone, and base qualities are not available. The data stem from a study of blood T cell repertoires in COVID-19 (dated by TCRdb to 2019 to 2021). At the level of the whole study: Collaborator samples came from the United States, Italy and Spain and covered acute and convalescent phases of COVID-19. The material from the prospective study consisted of cDNA or gDNA derived from T cells, B-cell-depleted T cells, or PBMCs. Subjects who had been exposed to COVID-19, were actively infected with it, or had recovered from it provided the deeply sampled blood TCRbeta repertoires that made up the dataset. The repertoires were made available in a free public database intended to serve as a resource for research on the immune response to SARS-CoV-2. Samples were obtained from the ongoing ImmuneRACE study (first 160 participants) and from over 1,000 subjects provided by 6 global collaborators. The sample metadata nearly always contained a de-identified subject ID, COVID-19 status, age in years and sex. HLA class I and class II types, where available, came from metadata supplied by the sample provider rather than from assay-based typing.

In Seattle, one collaborating source enrolled patients while the infection was active and tracked those patients longitudinally over the course of disease. Each collaborating institution followed its own protocols to collect whole blood in K2EDTA tubes. For TCRbeta analysis, collaborators shipped samples as frozen whole blood, isolated PBMCs, or DNA extracted from either of those sample types. TCRbeta CDR3 regions were amplified from genomic DNA using the immunoSEQ Assay, a bias-controlled multiplex PCR. As for how the authors treated the data: Nucleated cell counts per sample were estimated from amplification of reference gene primers within the assay. To quantify the absolute abundance of each unique TCRbeta CDR3 rearrangement, sequence reads were collapsed and filtered. Productive Simpson clonality was computed per sample as the square root of Simpson's diversity index over productive rearrangements. TCRdb re-hosts the immuneACCESS table, in-frame sequences only. Its copies lack some clones; in the studies checked, an unresolved V gene accounts for under half of them, and the cause for the rest is not known. For V, J and clone size, that table is used; D and trimming come from the DNA. The sample table holds almost 250,000 clones, of which about 84% were seen once. Around 6% of the sample lies in the top ten.

From the cysteine through the phenylalanine, the CDR3 covers 14 amino acids. Only the CDR3 DNA stays, 42 bases, in frame from base 1. Per the germline V gene, SGHRS is the CDR1 and YFSETQ is the CDR2. The V and J ends are trimmed by 3 bases and 0 bases, leaving 6 bases between them. Broad study findings and their caveats: The quantity of clinical and demographic metadata differed by source and by participant and was supplied without curation.

Rearrangement joined TRBV5-1 to TRBJ1-4; TRBD1 is a possible D gene, resting on 5 matching bases. Material: peripheral blood. The receptor's source is a woman aged 80 or over with COVID-19, enrolled during active disease. The nucleotide sequence reads TGCGCCAGCAGCTCGACAGCAACTAATGAAAAACTGTTTTTT. It codes for CASSSTATNEKLFF.